This T cell receptor (beta chain) was retrieved from a study of post-analysis software for immune sequencing data. Turning to the study itself: The patients showed relapsing-remitting, secondary progressive and progressive-relapsing multiple sclerosis courses. General study findings and limits: Multiple sclerosis was associated with a significant reduction in normalized Chao1 diversity relative to controls. With TRBV5-6, TRBV5-1 and TRBV20-1 included, about five TRBV segments were more frequent in patients than in controls. F measure showed strong co-clustering of same-batch samples.

The germline V gene encodes CDR1 DFQATT and CDR2 SNEGSKA (reference sequence). With V trimmed by 2 bases and J by 5 bases, 3 bases remained unmatched. CDR3 length: 15 residues. About this clonotype: Its antigen remains unknown.

Built from TCR beta cDNA, the libraries had unique molecular identifiers in them. TCRdb re-called the PCR reads with MiXCR, one entry per CDR3 protein. The repertoire includes 750,000 to 950,000 distinct CDR3 sequences, roughly half of them detected once, and 4.6% sits in the top ten. The chain uses TRBV20-1 and TRBJ2-5; 15 bases fit TRBD2. The sequence was obtained from a girl aged 10 to 17 with multiple sclerosis. Material for sequencing was blood. The CDR3 bases are TGCAGTGCTAGACGGGGACTAGCGGGAGGTGAGACCCAGTACTTC. This encodes CSARRGLAGGETQYF.